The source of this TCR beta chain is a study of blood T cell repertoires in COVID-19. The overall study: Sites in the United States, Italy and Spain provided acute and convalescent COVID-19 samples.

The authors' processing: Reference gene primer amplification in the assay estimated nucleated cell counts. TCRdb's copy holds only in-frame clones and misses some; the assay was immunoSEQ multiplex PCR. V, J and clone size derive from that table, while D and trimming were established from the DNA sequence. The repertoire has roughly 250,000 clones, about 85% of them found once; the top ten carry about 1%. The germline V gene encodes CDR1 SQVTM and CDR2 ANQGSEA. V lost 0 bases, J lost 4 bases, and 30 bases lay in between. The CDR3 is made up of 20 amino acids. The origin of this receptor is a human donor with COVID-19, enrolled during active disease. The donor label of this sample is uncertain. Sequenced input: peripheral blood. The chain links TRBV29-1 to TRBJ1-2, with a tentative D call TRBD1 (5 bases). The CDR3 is CSVEDGETAVLPKDLYGYTF. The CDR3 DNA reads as TGCAGCGTTGAAGATGGCGAGACAGCCGTACTCCCTAAGGACCTCTATGGCTACACCTTC.